Shown below are 19 T cell receptor beta chains from a single sample sequenced in a study of T cells in localized non-small cell lung cancer (dated by TCRdb to between 2020 and 2021). The library came from the immunoSEQ multiplex PCR assay. This is the immuneACCESS table as TCRdb keeps it, with only in-frame sequences that have V and J called. A part of the clones is gone; compared with another copy, unresolved V genes explain less than half, and the rest is unexplained. This sample lists about 77,000 clones; 70% to 90% were detected once. The ten largest account for around a fifth of the sample. The input for sequencing was peripheral blood, taken before any cancer treatment. The receptors were gathered from a woman aged 35 to 75 with stage I squamous cell lung carcinoma.

A single count supports this clone. The chain couples TRBV30 to TRBJ1-5, with TRBD1 matching 8 bases. The CDR3 runs 14 residues. Trimming cost V 2 bases and J 6 bases; bases outside gene matches: 6. In germline, CDR1 is GTSNPN, CDR2 SVGIG (reference sequence). CDR3 in DNA: TGTGCCTGGAGTCCTGGACAGGGTAGTCAGCCCCAGCATTTT. This encodes CAWSPGQGSQPQHF.

The sample holds a few counts of this clone. The V and J genes are TRBV27 and TRBJ1-2; possible D gene TRBD1, 5 bases. The CDR3 covers 14 residues. The V gene's germline CDR1 is MNHEY and CDR2 SMNVEV (reference sequence). V was shortened by 6 bases and J by 5 bases, with 16 bases between the two germline ends. The CDR3 region is CASSRGGTTYGYTF. The CDR3 bases are TGTGCCAGCAGCCGCGGGGGGACGACATATGGCTACACCTTC.

The chain has TRBV9 and TRBJ2-5; TRBD2 matches at 15 bases. The junction had 6 bases not matched to a gene; V was cut back by 5 bases and J by 1 base. The CDR3 contains 17 residues. Germline loops: CDR1 SGDLS, CDR2 YYNGEE. CDR3 bases: TGTGCCAGCAGTGGGACTAGCGGGGGGTCTTTCCAAGAGACCCAGTACTTC. It translates to CASSGTSGGSFQETQYF.

The chain is built from TRBV5-1 and TRBJ2-7, with D hard to call. This CDR3 comprises 14 residues. V lost 0 bases, J lost 5 bases, and 12 bases lay in between. Per germline, CDR1 SGHRS and CDR2 YFSETQ. The CDR3 DNA sequence: TGCGCCAGCAGCTTGGAACGGTCAGGCGACGAGCAGTACTTC. Protein: CASSLERSGDEQYF. Supplemented by reference TRBV5-1 and TRBJ2-7, the full variable domain reads KAGVTQTPRYLIKTRGQQVTLSCSPISGHRSVSWYQQTPGQGLQFLFEYFSETQRNKGNFPGRFSGRQFSNSRSEMNVSTLELGDSALYLCASSLERSGDEQYFGPGTRLTVT.

The chain combines TRBV5-8 with TRBJ2-7; D perhaps matches TRBD2 (5 bases). There are 14 residues in the CDR3. Trimming stripped 7 bases from V and 4 bases from J, with 18 bases between. CDR1 and CDR2 (germline): SGHTS, YDEGEE. CDR3 coding DNA: TGTGCCAGCGGCACCGCCGGACTCTATTACGAGCAGTACTTC. Protein: CASGTAGLYYEQYF.

The genes are TRBV9 and TRBJ1-1; 8 nucleotides match TRBD1. Germline V lookup: CDR1 SGDLS, CDR2 YYNGEE. J was trimmed by 2 bases and V by 0 bases; bases with no gene match: 6. The CDR3 runs 16 residues. CDR3 nucleotide sequence: TGTGCCAGCAGCGTAGGGGTGGGACAGGTAAACACTGAAGCTTTCTTT. Translation: CASSVGVGQVNTEAFF.

The chain uses TRBV6-1 and TRBJ2-7; TRBD1 matches 9 bases. This CDR3 contains 15 residues. With 2 bases clipped from V and 4 bases from J, the junction kept 6 bases outside the gene matches. Germline-derived CDR1 and CDR2 are MNHNS and SASEGT. The CDR3 loop is CASSEFGTGTYEQYF. The CDR3 nucleotides are TGTGCCAGCAGTGAATTCGGGACAGGGACTTACGAGCAGTACTTC.

The chain uses TRBV30 and TRBJ1-2, with D tentatively TRBD1 (5 bases). V was cut by 2 bases and J by 3 bases, with 16 bases left in between. The CDR3 totals 15 residues. Germline V gene lookup returns CDR1 GTSNPN and CDR2 SVGIG (reference sequence). CDR3 protein: CAWSISVMGDYGYTF. CDR3 nucleotide sequence: TGTGCCTGGAGTATAAGCGTCATGGGGGACTATGGCTACACCTTC.

CDR3 sequence: CAWSKGQVEAFF. CDR3 nucleotides: TGTGCCTGGAGTAAAGGACAAGTTGAAGCTTTCTTT. The J gene is TRBJ1-1, the V gene TRBV30; D perhaps matches TRBD1 (5 bases). Trimming pared 2 bases from V and 7 bases from J, leaving 11 bases between. The CDR3 is 12 residues long. CDR1 GTSNPN and CDR2 SVGIG come from the germline V gene (reference sequence).

The chain uses TRBV5-4 and TRBJ2-3, with a tentative D call TRBD1 (5 bases). Between the trimmed V and J ends, which lost 4 bases and 6 bases, there was a span of 12 bases. The germline V gene encodes CDR1 SGHNT and CDR2 YYREEE (reference sequence). The CDR3 contains 13 residues. CDR3 bases: TGTGCCAGCAGCGCACCAGGGAAGGATACGCAGTATTTT. This codes for CASSAPGKDTQYF.

The chain has TRBV6-1 and TRBJ2-1, with D hard to call. V was trimmed by 11 bases and J by 3 bases, leaving 17 bases between them. Germline V CDR1 and CDR2: MNHNS, SASEGT. The CDR3 is 14 amino acids. The CDR3 coding sequence is TGTGCCGGCAAGTTTCGAGGAGACTACAATGAGCAGTTCTTC. This codes for CAGKFRGDYNEQFF.

The gene calls are TRBV2 and TRBJ2-5; 9 nucleotides align to TRBD1. This CDR3 has 17 residues. The ends lost 6 bases at V and 2 bases at J; junction bases unmatched: 13. Germline CDR1 SNHLY, CDR2 FYNNEI. The CDR3: CASRGQGRGRIQETQYF. In nucleotides, the CDR3 is TGTGCCAGCAGAGGACAGGGGAGAGGGCGAATACAAGAGACCCAGTACTTC.

This chain joins TRBV9 and TRBJ2-2, with D tentatively TRBD2 (7 bases). Germline assignment: CDR1 SGDLS and CDR2 YYNGEE. Trimming shortened V by 0 bases and J by 5 bases, and 14 bases separated the two germline ends. The CDR3 covers 16 residues. The CDR3 reads CASSVAGGRDTGELFF. The CDR3 DNA reads TGTGCCAGCAGCGTAGCGGGGGGCCGCGATACCGGGGAGCTGTTTTTT.

This sequence joins TRBV19 and TRBJ2-7, with D perhaps matching TRBD1 or TRBD2 (7 bases each). This CDR3 comprises 14 residues. The germline gives CDR1 LNHDA, CDR2 SQIVND (reference sequence). CDR3 protein: CARGPRGDTYEQYF. The DNA for the CDR3 is TGTGCGAGGGGGCCCCGGGGGGACACCTACGAGCAGTACTTC. Drawing the rest from reference TRBV19 and TRBJ2-7, the complete variable domain is DGGITQSPKYLFRKEGQNVTLSCEQNLNHDAMYWYRQDPGQGLRLIYYSQIVNDFQKGDIAEGYSVSREKKESFPLTVTSAQKNPTAFYLCARGPRGDTYEQYFGPGTRLTVT.

This clone has only one observation. The chain has TRBV5-1 and TRBJ2-1; D could derive from TRBD1 or TRBD2 (5 bases each). The V end was cut by 0 bases, the J end by 10 bases, with 17 bases between. The CDR3 consists of 15 residues. Germline CDR1 reads SGHRS; CDR2 reads YFSETQ. CDR3 in amino acids: CASSLAGALRSEQFF. CDR3 in DNA: TGCGCCAGCAGCTTGGCCGGGGCTTTGAGAAGCGAGCAGTTCTTC.

The rearrangement links TRBV7-3 to TRBJ2-5; TRBD2 matches at 8 bases. Trimming removed 4 bases from V and 6 bases from J; junction bases left unmatched: 16. CDR1 is SGHTA and CDR2 is FQGTGA in the germline V gene. CDR3 length: 17 amino acids. CDR3 protein: CASSSYYSGGVMKTQYF. CDR3 bases: TGTGCCAGCAGCTCCTATTACTCCGGGGGGGTCATGAAGACCCAGTACTTC.

This sequence joins TRBV6-1 and TRBJ1-5, with D possibly matching TRBD1 (5 bases). The CDR3 is 15 residues long. Trimming removed 2 bases from V and 1 base from J, with 9 bases in between. Germline lookup yields CDR1 MNHNS and CDR2 SASEGT. The CDR3 region is CASSEQQASNQPQHF. The CDR3 region has the DNA TGTGCCAGCAGTGAACAACAGGCGAGCAATCAGCCCCAGCATTTT.

V usage is TRBV2 and J usage is TRBJ1-5, with 8 bases lining up with TRBD1. Trimming removed 3 bases from V and 6 bases from J; junction bases left unmatched: 7. The CDR3 is 15 residues long. Looked up from germline, CDR1 is SNHLY and CDR2 is FYNNEI. DNA for the CDR3: TGTGCCAGCAGTGATGGTTCAGGGGGCATTCAGCCCCAGCATTTT. It translates to CASSDGSGGIQPQHF.

The chain links TRBV5-1 to TRBJ2-1, with 9 bases identical to TRBD2. V lost 4 bases, J lost 2 bases, and 4 bases stayed unmatched. CDR3 length: 15 residues. The germline V gene encodes CDR1 SGHRS and CDR2 YFSETQ. The CDR3 region has the DNA TGCGCCAGCAGCGGCGGGGGGGACCCCTACAATGAGCAGTTCTTC. The encoded protein is CASSGGGDPYNEQFF.